These 9 T cell receptor beta chains were sequenced from one sample in a study of blood T cell repertoires in COVID-19. Generated by immunoSEQ multiplex PCR, the TCRdb table keeps only in-frame clones and is missing some. The sample has 250,000 or so clones, 70% to 90% seen once. The sample comprised PBMCs or T cells enriched from blood (not recorded which). Receptors originate from a man aged 35 to 55 who had recovered from COVID-19.

The rearrangement links TRBV28 to TRBJ2-7, with a possible D match to TRBD2 (5 bases). Germline V gene sequence: CDR1 MDHEN, CDR2 SYDVKM. This CDR3 has 13 residues. Deletions cut 10 bases from V and 5 bases from J, with 18 bases between. As DNA, the CDR3 is TGTGCCACCCGACGGGGAATAACCGACGAGCAGTACTTC. Protein product: CATRRGITDEQYF.

In this sample, this clone turned up once. The V and J genes are TRBV18 and TRBJ1-3; possibly TRBD1 for D (6 bases). The germline V gene has CDR1 KGHSH and CDR2 LQKENI. The CDR3 is 14 residues long. V was shortened by 5 bases and J by 2 bases, with 10 bases between the two germline ends. The chain's CDR3 is CASSETGTGNTIYF. CDR3 DNA sequence: TGTGCCAGCTCAGAGACAGGCACTGGAAACACCATATATTTT. Drawing the rest from reference TRBV18 and TRBJ1-3, the complete variable domain is NAGVMQNPRHLVRRRGQEARLRCSPMKGHSHVYWYRQLPEEGLKFMVYLQKENIIDESGMPKERFSAEFPKEGPSILRIQQVVRGDSAAYFCASSETGTGNTIYFGEGSWLTVV.

Here the CDR3 reads CSVEVSDRSYEQYF. CDR3 DNA sequence: TGCAGCGTTGAGGTGAGCGACAGGTCCTACGAGCAGTACTTC. The chain links TRBV29-1 to TRBJ2-7; weak D call: TRBD1 (6 bases). Germline CDR1 SQVTM, CDR2 ANQGSEA. V was clipped by 3 bases and J by 1 base, with 13 bases between them. This CDR3 has 14 amino acids.

The V and J genes are TRBV7-9 and TRBJ2-7; D might be TRBD1 (6 bases). Trimming took off 5 bases at V and 0 bases at J, with 20 bases between the two ends. Germline lookup yields CDR1 SEHNR and CDR2 FQNEAQ (reference sequence). The CDR3 length is 17 residues. The CDR3 DNA reads as TGTGCCAGCAGCGCAACACCCGGACAGCAAAGCTCCTACGAGCAGTACTTC. This encodes CASSATPGQQSSYEQYF.

This clone has a single count. V usage is TRBV29-1 and J usage is TRBJ2-7; 8 bases are shared with TRBD1. V was clipped by 5 bases and J by 6 bases; unmatched bases: 9. CDR3 length: 13 amino acids. Germline CDR1 is SQVTM and CDR2 is ANQGSEA. CDR3 protein: CSVLRTGSLEQYF. The CDR3 nucleotides read TGCAGCGTTCTCAGGACAGGGTCGCTCGAGCAGTACTTC.

This chain connects TRBV10-3 to TRBJ2-1; 7 bases match TRBD2. CDR1 and CDR2 (germline): ENHRY, SYGVKD. V was pared by 3 bases and J by 1 base, with 6 bases of the junction left unmatched. There are 16 residues in the CDR3. Here the CDR3 DNA reads TGTGCCATCAGTGACTTGGGCGGGAGTTCCTACAATGAGCAGTTCTTC. The encoded protein is CAISDLGGSSYNEQFF.

V gene TRBV7-2 combines with J gene TRBJ1-2; D possibly corresponds to TRBD1 (5 bases). Germline V gene sequence: CDR1 SGHTA, CDR2 FQGNSA. The ends were cut back, 5 bases at V and 5 bases at J, with 18 bases in the middle. The CDR3 contains 15 residues. CDR3: CASSPTGGSSYGYTF. The CDR3 coding sequence is TGTGCCAGCAGCCCGACGGGGGGTTCGTCGTATGGCTACACCTTC.

V is TRBV19 and J is TRBJ1-1; D gene uncertain. V was cut by 8 bases and J by 5 bases, with 15 bases left in between. The CDR3 is 13 amino acids. Germline CDR1 LNHDA, CDR2 SQIVND (reference sequence). The CDR3 region has the DNA TGTGCCAGTTCTCCTTGGGCGGGGACTGAAGCTTTCTTT. Translation: CASSPWAGTEAFF.

The J gene is TRBJ2-5, the V gene TRBV30; TRBD2 aligns across 9 bases. The CDR3 sequence is 15 residues long. The V gene end was trimmed by 1 base and the J gene end by 5 bases; junction bases not matched to a gene: 8. CDR1 and CDR2 (germline): GTSNPN, SVGIG (reference sequence). The CDR3: CAWSAPVAGGETQYF. CDR3 in DNA: TGTGCCTGGAGTGCCCCGGTGGCGGGGGGGGAGACCCAGTACTTC.